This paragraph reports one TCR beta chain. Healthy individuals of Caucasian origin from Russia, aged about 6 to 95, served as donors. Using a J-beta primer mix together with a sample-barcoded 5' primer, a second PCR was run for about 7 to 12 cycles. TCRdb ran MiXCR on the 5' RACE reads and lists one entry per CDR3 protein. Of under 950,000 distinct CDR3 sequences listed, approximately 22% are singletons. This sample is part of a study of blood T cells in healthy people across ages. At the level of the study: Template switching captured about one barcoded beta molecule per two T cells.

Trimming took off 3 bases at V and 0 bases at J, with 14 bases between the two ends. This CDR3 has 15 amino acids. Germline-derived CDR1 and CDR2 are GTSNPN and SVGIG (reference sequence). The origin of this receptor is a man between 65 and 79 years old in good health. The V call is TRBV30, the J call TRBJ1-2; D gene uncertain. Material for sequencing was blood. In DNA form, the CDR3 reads TGTGCCTGGAGCCTTGGCGGCAATTCTAACTATGGCTACACCTTC. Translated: CAWSLGGNSNYGYTF.